Only one count was recorded for the clone carrying this TCR beta chain. Its antigen is still unknown. The source of the sample is a study of T cells in localized non-small cell lung cancer. Study-level results: Researchers found a median about 53 of the top 100 tumor clones in adjacent lung. Adjacent uninvolved lung had the highest clonality, suggesting focused antigen responses. Heterogeneity remains possible, as sequencing covered one tumor region only.

The V and J ends lost 0 bases and 2 bases, in that order; junction bases with no gene match: 4. The germline CDR1 and CDR2 sequences are SGHRS and YFSETQ. The CDR3 sequence is 16 residues long. Data came from immunoSEQ multiplex PCR; TCRdb stores just in-frame clones and leaves some out. This sample yields roughly 35,000 clones, of which 80% to 95% are seen a single time; roughly 2.1% belongs to the top ten. The clonotype comes from a female donor over 55 with stage I lung adenocarcinoma. The rearrangement uses TRBV5-1 and TRBJ2-5, with 10 bases matching TRBD2. The sample in question was peripheral blood, obtained before any cancer treatment. CDR3 sequence reads: CASSLVPTSGQETQYF. The CDR3 nucleotides are TGCGCCAGCAGCTTGGTGCCGACTAGCGGGCAAGAGACCCAGTACTTC.